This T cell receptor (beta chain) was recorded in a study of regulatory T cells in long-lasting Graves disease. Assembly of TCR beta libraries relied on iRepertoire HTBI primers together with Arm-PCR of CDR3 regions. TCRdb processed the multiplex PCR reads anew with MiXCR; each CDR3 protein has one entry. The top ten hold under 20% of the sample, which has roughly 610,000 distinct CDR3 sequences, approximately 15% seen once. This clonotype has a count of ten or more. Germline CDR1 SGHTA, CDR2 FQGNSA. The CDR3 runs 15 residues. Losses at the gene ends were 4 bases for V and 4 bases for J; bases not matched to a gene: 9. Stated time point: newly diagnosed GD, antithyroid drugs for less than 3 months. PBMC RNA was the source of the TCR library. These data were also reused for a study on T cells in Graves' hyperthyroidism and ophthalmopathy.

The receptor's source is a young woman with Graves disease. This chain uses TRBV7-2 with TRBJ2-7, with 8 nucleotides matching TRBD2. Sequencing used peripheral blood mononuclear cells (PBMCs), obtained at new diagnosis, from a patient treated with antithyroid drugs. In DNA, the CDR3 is TGTGCCAGCAGCTCACGGGACCGCGGGGGGTACGAGCAGTACTTC. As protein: CASSSRDRGGYEQYF.